The entry that follows covers one T cell receptor (beta chain) sequence. This entry is derived from a study of blood T cell repertoires in COVID-19. The CDR3 length is 16 residues. Germline values: CDR1 LGHNT, CDR2 FRNRAP. J was trimmed by 4 bases and V by 2 bases; bases with no gene match: 6. The table came from immunoSEQ multiplex PCR; TCRdb's copy has only in-frame clones and leaves some out. In the table there are 400,000 to 500,000 clones, approximately 88% of which are singletons. The cohort comprised adults aged about 18 to 100 years residing in 20 to 25 US areas. Participant-given clinical history determined each cohort assignment. Two negative PCRs, clearance, or symptom resolution had been documented for recovered Cohort 3 donors.

The clonotype comes from a woman in her 40s who had recovered from COVID-19. J is TRBJ2-1 and V is TRBV12-5; 9 bases align to TRBD2. The sample consisted of PBMCs or T cells enriched from blood (not recorded which). CDR3 protein: CASGLWREGRYNEQFF. Written as DNA, the CDR3 is TGTGCTAGTGGTTTGTGGCGGGAGGGCCGTTACAATGAGCAGTTCTTC.